These 4 T cell receptor beta chains share one sample of origin, sequenced in a study of blood T cell repertoires in COVID-19. Data came from immunoSEQ multiplex PCR; TCRdb stores just in-frame clones and leaves some out. The data contain 150,000 to 200,000 clones, approximately 86% of them singletons. The sample was peripheral blood. The receptors originated from a man aged 35 to 55 with active or convalescent COVID-19.

The genes are TRBV14 and TRBJ2-1; maybe TRBD1 (5 bases). Trimming pared 4 bases from V and 5 bases from J, leaving 18 bases between. The V gene's germline CDR1 is SGHDN and CDR2 FVKESK. This CDR3 contains 16 residues. For the CDR3, the DNA is TGTGCCAGCAGCCCTGGGTGGTTTCAGGGCGACAATGAGCAGTTCTTC. Translation gives CASSPGWFQGDNEQFF.

V gene TRBV19 combines with J gene TRBJ2-1; tentatively, D is TRBD1 (5 bases). The V end was cut by 10 bases, the J end by 2 bases, with 18 bases between. This CDR3 has 15 amino acids. The germline gives CDR1 LNHDA, CDR2 SQIVND (reference sequence). The CDR3 DNA is TGTGCCACCAGGGATGGTTTCAGCACCTACAATGAGCAGTTCTTC. This translates into CATRDGFSTYNEQFF.

This chain joins TRBV27 and TRBJ2-1, with D hard to call. The CDR3 extends over 14 amino acids. The germline V and J ends were trimmed by 6 bases and 2 bases, with 11 bases remaining between them. Germline loops: CDR1 MNHEY, CDR2 SMNVEV (reference sequence). CDR3 loop: CASSPHTPYNEQFF. The DNA for the CDR3 is TGTGCCAGCAGCCCCCACACCCCCTACAATGAGCAGTTCTTC.

The chain employs TRBV3-1 (or the pseudogene TRBV3-2) and TRBJ2-1; 7 bases agree with TRBD1. Germline loops: CDR1 LGHDT, CDR2 YNNKEL (reference sequence). J lost 6 bases, V lost 4 bases, and 9 bases had no gene match. The CDR3 totals 15 residues. CDR3 residues: CASSRQGPFFNEQFF. The CDR3 DNA reads as TGTGCCAGCAGCCGACAGGGCCCGTTTTTCAATGAGCAGTTCTTC.